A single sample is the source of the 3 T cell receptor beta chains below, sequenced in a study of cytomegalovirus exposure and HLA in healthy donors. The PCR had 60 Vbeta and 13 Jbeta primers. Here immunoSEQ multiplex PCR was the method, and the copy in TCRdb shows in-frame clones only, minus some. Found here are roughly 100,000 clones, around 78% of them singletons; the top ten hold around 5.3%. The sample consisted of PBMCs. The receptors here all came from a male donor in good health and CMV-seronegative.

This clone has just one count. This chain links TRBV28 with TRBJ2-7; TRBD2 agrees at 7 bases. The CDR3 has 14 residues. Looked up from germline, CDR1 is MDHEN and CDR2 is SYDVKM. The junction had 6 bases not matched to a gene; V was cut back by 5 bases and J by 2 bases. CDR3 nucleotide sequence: TGTGCCAGCAGTCTTCCGGGACTACCCTACGAGCAGTACTTC. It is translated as CASSLPGLPYEQYF.

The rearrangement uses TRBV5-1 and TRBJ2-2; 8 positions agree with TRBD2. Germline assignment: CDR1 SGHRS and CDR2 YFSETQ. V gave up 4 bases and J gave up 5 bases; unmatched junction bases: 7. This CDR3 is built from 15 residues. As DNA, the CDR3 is TGCGCCAGCAGCCCCGGACTAGCAGATACCGGGGAGCTGTTTTTT. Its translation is CASSPGLADTGELFF.

CDR3 sequence (DNA): TGTGCCAGCAGTTACCGCACATACGATACGCAGTATTTT. Its translation is CASSYRTYDTQYF. The V gene is TRBV6-5, the J gene TRBJ2-3; D remains ambiguous. V was shortened by 2 bases and J by 6 bases, with 9 bases between the two germline ends. The CDR3 is made up of 13 amino acids. Germline V gene sequence: CDR1 MNHEY, CDR2 SVGAGI.